This TCR beta chain was identified during a study of CD8 T cells in Susac syndrome. The authors carried out high-throughput sequencing of TCR beta. They applied it to CD8+ and CD4+ T cells obtained from blood. It was negative isolation that provided the CD8+ and CD4+ T cells, whereas TEMRA cells were enriched by FACS. cDNA came from about 0.5 to 1 ug RNA primed by random hexamers. TCR beta CDR3 was amplified by immunoSEQ multiplex PCR. This amplification extended across 54 Vbeta and 13 Jbeta segments. TCRdb analysed the immunoSEQ multiplex PCR reads with MiXCR anew, one entry per CDR3 protein. The profile shows about 110,000 distinct CDR3 sequences, around 97% of them singletons. The CDR3 has 16 residues. Germline V CDR1 and CDR2: KGHDR, SFDVKD. V lost 1 base and J lost 0, with 8 bases in between.

The receptor comes from a human donor in good health. Sequencing was carried out using CD4+ T cells from PBMCs. V gene TRBV24-1 combines with J gene TRBJ2-2; D is undetermined. The CDR3 loop is CATSDLEQSNTGELFF. DNA for the CDR3: TGTGCCACCAGTGATTTAGAGCAGTCGAACACCGGGGAGCTGTTTTTT.